Sequencing of this TCR beta chain was carried out in a study of T cells after yellow fever vaccination. Study details: Fractions with few cells were prepared using SMART-Seq v4 Ultra Low Input. Study-wide findings and caveats: Abundant bulk-derived clonotypes could contaminate FACS-sorted repertoires. Researchers report a weaker secondary response that nonetheless peaked faster, day 5 versus 15.

This CDR3 spans 18 amino acids. The germline CDR1 and CDR2 sequences are MNHEY and SVGAGI. J lost 5 bases, V lost 7 bases, and 18 bases had no gene match. The authors made TCR cDNA by 5'RACE template switching, adding a universal primer site and UMIs. TCRdb reprocessed the 5' RACE reads with MiXCR, giving one entry per CDR3 protein. The sample has fewer than 500,000 distinct CDR3 sequences, roughly a sixth seen once; the top ten hold roughly a sixth. Worth noting for this clonotype: Its antigen is undetermined.

The receptor was derived from a man between 18 and 35 years old who received the YFV17D yellow fever vaccine. The sequencing here drew on PBMCs, taken before the yellow fever booster vaccination. The chain combines TRBV6-5 with TRBJ2-2; 8 positions match TRBD2. The CDR3 loop is CASNLRSAGGRGTGELFF. The CDR3 nucleotides are TGTGCCAGCAACCTTAGAAGTGCGGGGGGCCGAGGAACCGGGGAGCTGTTTTTT.